The present T cell receptor (beta chain) was sequenced within a study of T cells after yellow fever vaccination. This clonotype was recorded many times. Its specificity is not known. Germline CDR1 is SGHTA and CDR2 is FQGNSA. The CDR3 is 13 amino acids. V dropped 2 bases and J dropped 0 bases, with 4 bases sitting between them. Study outcomes and limitations: Although most clonotypes did not, a small share appeared in both CD4 and CD8 compartments. Within FACS-sorted repertoires, abundant clonotypes contaminating from the bulk population could be present. Once the booster was given, most primary-vaccination clones reappeared, at 95% to 98% for CD4 and 88% for CD8.

Conversion of TCR transcripts into cDNA relied on 5'RACE template switching, which added a universal primer site and UMIs. A single record per CDR3 protein comes from TCRdb applying MiXCR to the 5' RACE reads. The data show roughly 340,000 distinct CDR3 sequences, 8.7% seen once. This receptor was taken from a man younger than 35 who received the YFV17D yellow fever vaccine. The material sequenced was PBMCs, taken on the day of the first yellow fever vaccination. The chain is built from TRBV7-2 and TRBJ2-5; D remains unclear. The CDR3 loop is CASSLQYQETQYF. Here the CDR3 DNA reads TGTGCCAGCAGCTTACAGTACCAAGAGACCCAGTACTTC. Based on the CDR3 plus reference TRBV7-2 and TRBJ2-5, the full variable domain is GAGVSQSPSNKVTEKGKDVELRCDPISGHTALYWYRQSLGQGLEFLIYFQGNSAPDKSGLPSDRFSAERTGGSVSTLTIQRTQQEDSAVYLCASSLQYQETQYFGPGTRLLVL.